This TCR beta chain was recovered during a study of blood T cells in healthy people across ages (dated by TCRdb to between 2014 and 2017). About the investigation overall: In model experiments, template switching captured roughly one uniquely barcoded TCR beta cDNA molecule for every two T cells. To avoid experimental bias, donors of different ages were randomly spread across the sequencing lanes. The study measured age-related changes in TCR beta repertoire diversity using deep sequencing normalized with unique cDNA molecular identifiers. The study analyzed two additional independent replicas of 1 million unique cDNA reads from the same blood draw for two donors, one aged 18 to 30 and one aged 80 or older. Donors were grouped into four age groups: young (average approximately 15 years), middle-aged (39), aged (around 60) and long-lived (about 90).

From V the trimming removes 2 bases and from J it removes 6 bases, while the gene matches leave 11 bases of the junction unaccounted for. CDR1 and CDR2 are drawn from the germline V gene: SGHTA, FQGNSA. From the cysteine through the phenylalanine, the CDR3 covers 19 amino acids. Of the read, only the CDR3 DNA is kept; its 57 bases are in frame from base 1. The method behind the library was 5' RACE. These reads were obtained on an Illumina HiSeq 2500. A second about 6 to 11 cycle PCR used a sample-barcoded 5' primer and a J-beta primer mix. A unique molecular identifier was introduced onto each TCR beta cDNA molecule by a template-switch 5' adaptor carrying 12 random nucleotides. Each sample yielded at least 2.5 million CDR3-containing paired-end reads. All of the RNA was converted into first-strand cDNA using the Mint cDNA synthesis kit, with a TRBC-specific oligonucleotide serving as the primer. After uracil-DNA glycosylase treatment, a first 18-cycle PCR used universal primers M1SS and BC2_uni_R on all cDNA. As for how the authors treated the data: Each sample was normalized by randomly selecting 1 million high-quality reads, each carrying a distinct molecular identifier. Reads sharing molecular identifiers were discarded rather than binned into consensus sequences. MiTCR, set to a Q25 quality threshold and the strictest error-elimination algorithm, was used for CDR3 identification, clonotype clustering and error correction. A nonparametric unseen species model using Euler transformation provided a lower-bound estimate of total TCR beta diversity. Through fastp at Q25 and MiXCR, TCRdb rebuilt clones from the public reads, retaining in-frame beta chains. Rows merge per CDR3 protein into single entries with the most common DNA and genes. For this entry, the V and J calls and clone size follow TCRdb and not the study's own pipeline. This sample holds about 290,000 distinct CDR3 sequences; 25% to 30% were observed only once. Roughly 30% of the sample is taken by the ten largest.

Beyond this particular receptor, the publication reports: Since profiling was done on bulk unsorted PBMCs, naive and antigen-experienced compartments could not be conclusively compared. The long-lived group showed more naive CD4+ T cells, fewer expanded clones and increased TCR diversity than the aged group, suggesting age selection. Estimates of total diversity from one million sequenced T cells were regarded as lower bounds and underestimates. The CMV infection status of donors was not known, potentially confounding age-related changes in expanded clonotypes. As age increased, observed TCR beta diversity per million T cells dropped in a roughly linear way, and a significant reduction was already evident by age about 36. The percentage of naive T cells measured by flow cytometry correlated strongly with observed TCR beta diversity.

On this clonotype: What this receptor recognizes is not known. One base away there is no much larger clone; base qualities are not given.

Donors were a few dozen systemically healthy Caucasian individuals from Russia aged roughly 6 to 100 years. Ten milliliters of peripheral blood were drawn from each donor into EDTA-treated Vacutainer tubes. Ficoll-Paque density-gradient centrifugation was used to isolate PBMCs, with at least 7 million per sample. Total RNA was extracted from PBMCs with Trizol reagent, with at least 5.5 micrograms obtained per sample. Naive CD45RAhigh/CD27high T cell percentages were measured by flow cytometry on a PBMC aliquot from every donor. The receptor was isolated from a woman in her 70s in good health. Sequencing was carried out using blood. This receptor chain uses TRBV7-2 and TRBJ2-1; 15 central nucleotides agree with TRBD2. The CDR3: CASSLLTARTSGRGNEQFF. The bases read TGTGCCAGCAGCTTACTGACCGCAAGGACTAGCGGGAGGGGCAATGAGCAGTTCTTC.